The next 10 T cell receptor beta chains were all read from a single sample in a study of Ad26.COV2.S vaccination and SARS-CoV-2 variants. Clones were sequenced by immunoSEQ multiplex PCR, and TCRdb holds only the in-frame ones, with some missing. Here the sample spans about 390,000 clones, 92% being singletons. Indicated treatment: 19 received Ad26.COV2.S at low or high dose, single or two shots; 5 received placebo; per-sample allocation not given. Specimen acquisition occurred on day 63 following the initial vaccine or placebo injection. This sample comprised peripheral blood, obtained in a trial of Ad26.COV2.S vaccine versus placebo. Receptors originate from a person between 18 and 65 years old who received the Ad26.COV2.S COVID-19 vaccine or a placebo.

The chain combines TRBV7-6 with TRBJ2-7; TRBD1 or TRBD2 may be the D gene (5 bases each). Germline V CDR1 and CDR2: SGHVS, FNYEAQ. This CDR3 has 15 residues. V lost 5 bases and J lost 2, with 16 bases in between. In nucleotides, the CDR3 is TGTGCCAGCAGCGTCGGGACCGGGATTACCTACGAGCAGTACTTC. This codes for CASSVGTGITYEQYF. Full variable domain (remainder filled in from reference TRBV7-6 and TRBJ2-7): GAGVSQSPRYKVTKRGQDVALRCDPISGHVSLYWYRQALGQGPEFLTYFNYEAQQDKSGLPNDRFSAERPEGSISTLTIQRTEQRDSAMYRCASSVGTGITYEQYFGPGTRLTVT.

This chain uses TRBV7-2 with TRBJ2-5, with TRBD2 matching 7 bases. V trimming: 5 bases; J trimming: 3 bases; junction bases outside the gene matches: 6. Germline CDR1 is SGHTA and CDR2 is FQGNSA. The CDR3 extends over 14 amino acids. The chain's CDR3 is CASSTWTREETQYF. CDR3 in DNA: TGTGCCAGCAGCACTTGGACTAGGGAAGAGACCCAGTACTTC.

The CDR3 is CASSMGGPLGHEQFF. CDR3 coding DNA: TGTGCCAGTAGTATGGGGGGTCCCCTGGGCCATGAGCAGTTCTTC. The V call is TRBV19, the J call TRBJ2-1, with D possibly TRBD2 on 6 matching bases. V gave up 3 bases and J gave up 8 bases, with 17 bases separating them. Germline CDR1 reads LNHDA; CDR2 reads SQIVND (reference sequence). The length of the CDR3 is 15 residues.

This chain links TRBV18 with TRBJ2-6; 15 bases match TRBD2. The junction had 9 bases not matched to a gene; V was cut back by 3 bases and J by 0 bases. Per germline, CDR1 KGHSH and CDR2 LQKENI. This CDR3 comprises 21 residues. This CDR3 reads CASSPGLAGGHLSSGANVLTF. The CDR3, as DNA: TGTGCCAGCTCACCCGGACTAGCGGGGGGGCACTTGTCCTCTGGGGCCAACGTCCTGACTTTC.

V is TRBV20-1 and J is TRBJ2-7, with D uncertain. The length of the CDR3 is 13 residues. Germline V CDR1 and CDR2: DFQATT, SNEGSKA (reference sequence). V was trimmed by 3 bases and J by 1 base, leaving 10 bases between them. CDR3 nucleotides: TGCAGTGCTAGTCGTGCCAAGTCCTACGAGCAGTACTTC. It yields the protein CSASRAKSYEQYF.

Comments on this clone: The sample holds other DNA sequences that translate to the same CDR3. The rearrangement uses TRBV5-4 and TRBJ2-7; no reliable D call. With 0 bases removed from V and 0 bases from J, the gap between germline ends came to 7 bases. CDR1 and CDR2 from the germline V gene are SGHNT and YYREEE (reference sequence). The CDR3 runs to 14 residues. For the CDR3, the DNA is TGTGCCAGCAGCTTGGGGACGGCCTCCTACGAGCAGTACTTC. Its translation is CASSLGTASYEQYF.

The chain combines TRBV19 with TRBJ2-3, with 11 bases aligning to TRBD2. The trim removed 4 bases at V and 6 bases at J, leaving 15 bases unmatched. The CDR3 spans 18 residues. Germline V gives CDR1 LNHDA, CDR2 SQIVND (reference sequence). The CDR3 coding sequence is TGTGCCAGTAGTACAGAAGGGAATAGCGGGGGGGTCGCTGATACGCAGTATTTT. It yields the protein CASSTEGNSGGVADTQYF.

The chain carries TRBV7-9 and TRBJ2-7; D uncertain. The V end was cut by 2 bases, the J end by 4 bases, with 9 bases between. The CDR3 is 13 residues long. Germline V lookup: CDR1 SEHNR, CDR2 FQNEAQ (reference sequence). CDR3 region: CASSLQSQYEQYF. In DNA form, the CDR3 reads TGTGCCAGCAGCTTACAATCCCAGTACGAGCAGTACTTC.

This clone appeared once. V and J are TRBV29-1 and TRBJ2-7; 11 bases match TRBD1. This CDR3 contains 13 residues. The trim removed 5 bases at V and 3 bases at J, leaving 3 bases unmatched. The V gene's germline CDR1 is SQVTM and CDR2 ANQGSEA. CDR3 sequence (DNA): TGCAGCGTTTGGACAGGGGGCCGCTACGAGCAGTACTTC. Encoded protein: CSVWTGGRYEQYF.

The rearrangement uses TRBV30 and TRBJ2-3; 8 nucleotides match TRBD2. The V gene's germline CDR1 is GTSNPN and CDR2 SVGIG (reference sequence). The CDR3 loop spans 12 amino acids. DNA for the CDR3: TGTGCACGGGAGGGGGGTACAGATACGCAGTATTTT. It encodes CAREGGTDTQYF.